The sample holds many counts of the clone carrying this TCR beta chain. Its antigen is unidentified. The CDR3 spans 12 residues. Per germline, CDR1 SQVTM and CDR2 ANQGSEA. The V gene end was trimmed by 4 bases and the J gene end by 7 bases; junction bases not matched to a gene: 3. These data are taken from a study of T cells after yellow fever vaccination. The wider study: Low-cell-number fractions were prepared with SMART-Seq v4 Ultra Low Input.

The study, taken as a whole, reports: Detected again after the booster were most primary-vaccination clones, at 95% to 97% CD4 and nearly 90% CD8. Faster peaking, at day 5 versus 15, marked a secondary response that was weaker. There was a small share of clonotypes that showed up in both the CD4 and CD8 compartments.

A single record per CDR3 protein comes from TCRdb applying MiXCR to the 5' RACE reads. Among roughly 180,000 distinct CDR3 sequences listed, approximately 6.2% were seen once. The sequence came from a man between 18 and 29 years old who received the YFV17D yellow fever vaccine. This material consisted of CD4+ T cells sorted from PBMCs, taken on the day of the first yellow fever vaccination. V is TRBV29-1 and J is TRBJ1-4; 7 bases are a match to TRBD1. Here the CDR3 reads CSVGQGGEKLFF. The CDR3 DNA is TGCAGCGTTGGACAGGGTGGTGAAAAACTGTTTTTT.